This T cell receptor beta chain was observed in a study of CD8 T cells in ankylosing spondylitis. Notes on the study in general: About 8 highly homologous variants made up a TCR beta motif that seemed to typify ankylosing spondylitis blood. Disease-linked clones were reportedly significantly enriched in matched ankylosing spondylitis synovial fluid.

The germline CDR1 and CDR2 sequences are SQVTM and ANQGSEA. The junction had 5 bases not matched to a gene; V was cut back by 2 bases and J by 0 bases. The length of the CDR3 is 16 residues. Quantitative 5'-RACE with molecular barcodes generated TCR beta libraries. TCRdb fed the 5' RACE reads into MiXCR, producing one record per CDR3 protein. Here the sample spans 150,000 to 200,000 distinct CDR3 sequences, around 13% being singletons. This clonotype turned up a few times. Its antigen is still unknown. The material sequenced was blood, either unsorted or a sorted T cell fraction (not recorded which). This chain joins TRBV29-1 and TRBJ2-1; 9 bases agree with TRBD1. This clonotype was obtained from a male donor with ankylosing spondylitis or in good health (not recorded which). For the CDR3, the DNA is TGCAGCGTTGAATCCCCGACAGGGGGCTCCTACAATGAGCAGTTCTTC. It specifies CSVESPTGGSYNEQFF.